This T cell receptor beta chain was retrieved from a study of blood T cell repertoires in COVID-19 (dated by TCRdb to about 2020). A note on the overall study: Samples from collaborators originated in the United States, Italy and Spain and spanned both the acute and convalescent phases of COVID-19. The prospective study material was composed of cDNA or gDNA derived from T cells, B-cell-depleted T cells, or PBMCs. The repertoires were made available in a free public database intended to serve as a resource for research on the immune response to SARS-CoV-2. Deeply sampled blood TCRbeta repertoires from subjects exposed to, actively infected with, or recovered from COVID-19 were included in the dataset. Where available, HLA class I and class II types were obtained from metadata supplied by the sample provider rather than from assay-based typing. Samples came from the ongoing ImmuneRACE study (first 160 participants) plus 1,254 subjects from 6 global collaborators. Nearly every sample came with metadata listing a de-identified subject ID, COVID-19 status, age in years and sex. Study-wide conclusions, independent of this receptor: The quantity of clinical and demographic metadata differed by source and by participant and was supplied without curation.

TCRbeta CDR3 regions were amplified from genomic DNA by means of the immunoSEQ Assay, a bias-controlled multiplex PCR. Processing in the source paper ran as follows. Nucleated cell counts per sample were estimated from amplification of reference gene primers within the assay. To quantify the absolute abundance of each unique TCRbeta CDR3 rearrangement, sequence reads were collapsed and filtered. For each sample, productive Simpson clonality was calculated by taking the square root of Simpson's diversity index across productive rearrangements. This immuneACCESS table, as held by TCRdb, lists in-frame sequences with V and J called but not all clones. Of the missing ones, under half trace to an unresolved V gene in checked studies; the others have no known cause. V and J calls and clone size are those listed in that table; D and trimming were worked out from the DNA. The sample yields roughly 59,000 clones; roughly 72% were counted once. About 6% of the sample is in the top ten clones.

From a lookup of the germline V gene (reference sequence), CDR1 and CDR2 are SGHNT and YYREEE. The CDR3 goes from the cysteine to the phenylalanine over 16 residues. This entry keeps only the CDR3 DNA: 48 bases, framed from base 1. V lost 4 bases and J lost 2 bases, and the count of bases not matched to a germline gene is 5. Each collaborating institution followed its own protocols to collect whole blood in K2EDTA tubes. Collaborator samples were shipped for TCRbeta analysis as frozen whole blood, isolated PBMCs, or DNA extracted from either sample type. This clone was counted between two and nine times. Its cognate antigen has yet to be identified. Per-nucleotide qualities are absent, and no much larger clonotype sits a single base away. The identical CDR3 is also encoded by other nucleotide sequences in the sample.

The sequence was obtained from a woman in her forties or fifties with active or convalescent COVID-19. Material: peripheral blood. The V and J segments used are TRBV5-4 and TRBJ2-3, and 12 junction bases match TRBD2. This receptor has the CDR3 CASSPTSGRSTDTQYF. The DNA sequence is given as TGTGCCAGCAGCCCCACTAGCGGGAGGTCCACAGATACGCAGTATTTT.